This T cell receptor (beta chain) is drawn from a study of T-cell reconstitution after alpha-beta-depleted transplantation in children. As it was prepared, the TCRbeta library received unique molecular identifiers. From the PCR reads, TCRdb called clonotypes with MiXCR, one entry per CDR3 protein. The table has approximately 1,000,000 distinct CDR3 sequences, 25% to 35% seen once; the top ten hold roughly 27%. This CDR3 has 16 residues. Trimming cost V 0 bases and J 2 bases, with 14 bases left between them. Germline CDR1 is MNHEY and CDR2 is SVGAGI. The rearrangement links TRBV6-5 to TRBJ2-7; D is possibly TRBD1 or TRBD2 (5 bases each). The receptor was isolated from a boy less than two years old who had a stem cell transplant for SCID, so the T cells may come from the graft donor. The source was PBMCs, mostly from graft donor cells, collected 360 days after TCRalphabeta/CD19-depleted stem cell transplant. The CDR3 region has the DNA TGTGCCAGCAGTTACTCGGGGGTAACTGCGACCTACGAGCAGTACTTC. Translated, it gives CASSYSGVTATYEQYF.